This entry lists 28 T cell receptor beta chains sequenced from one sample in a study of early T cells in non-severe SARS-CoV-2 infection. TCRdb re-called the 5' RACE reads with MiXCR, one entry per CDR3 protein. The sample has 50,000 to 75,000 distinct CDR3 sequences; more than 10% are singletons. The starting material was whole blood, obtained at baseline. The receptors here all came from an adult who was a healthcare worker with PCR-confirmed SARS-CoV-2 infection or an uninfected control (not recorded which). The donor label of this sample is uncertain.

The gene calls are TRBV28 and TRBJ2-2; no clear D. The CDR3 covers 12 residues. The germline V gene has CDR1 MDHEN and CDR2 SYDVKM. The V end lost 5 bases, the J end lost 4 bases, and 5 bases lay between the germline ends. The CDR3 is CASSPFTGELFF. The DNA for the CDR3 is TGTGCCAGCAGTCCCTTCACCGGGGAGCTGTTTTTT.

The table lists this clonotype with a few counts. This chain links TRBV30 with TRBJ1-4; D uncertain. The germline V gene has CDR1 GTSNPN and CDR2 SVGIG (reference sequence). Trimming stripped 0 bases from V and 0 bases from J, with 5 bases between. The CDR3 runs 14 residues. The chain's CDR3 is CAWSVEATNEKLFF. CDR3 nucleotide sequence: TGTGCCTGGAGTGTAGAAGCAACTAATGAAAAACTGTTTTTT.

The chain combines TRBV5-1 with TRBJ2-5, with no clear D. Germline loops: CDR1 SGHRS, CDR2 YFSETQ. Trimming cost V 2 bases and J 1 base, with 9 bases left between them. CDR3 length: 14 residues. The CDR3: CASSFGDSQETQYF. CDR3 in DNA: TGCGCCAGCAGCTTTGGCGATAGCCAAGAGACCCAGTACTTC. Full variable domain (missing parts from reference TRBV5-1 and TRBJ2-5): KAGVTQTPRYLIKTRGQQVTLSCSPISGHRSVSWYQQTPGQGLQFLFEYFSETQRNKGNFPGRFSGRQFSNSRSEMNVSTLELGDSALYLCASSFGDSQETQYFGPGTRLLVL.

This clonotype was seen a few times. One end of the junction does not line up with germline, which may come from a read error. The chain is built from TRBV9 and TRBJ1-1, with no clear D. Germline lookup yields CDR1 SGDLS and CDR2 YYNGEE. CDR3 length: 14 residues. The CDR3: CASSVMDGNTEVFF. As DNA, the CDR3 is TGTGCCAGCAGCGTGATGGACGGGAACACTGAAGTTTTCTTT.

There are a few counts of this clonotype. The V call is TRBV29-1, the J call TRBJ2-1, with TRBD1 identical over 7 bases. CDR1 and CDR2 from the germline V gene are SQVTM and ANQGSEA. The J segment lost 14 bases and the V segment lost 6 bases, leaving 10 bases of the junction unmatched. CDR3 length equals 11 residues. CDR3 region: CSVAGDRREFF. The CDR3 bases are TGCAGCGTCGCCGGGGACAGACGCGAGTTCTTC.

This chain joins TRBV19 and TRBJ2-3; 9 bases line up with TRBD2. CDR1 LNHDA and CDR2 SQIVND come from the germline V gene (reference sequence). Losses at the gene ends were 0 bases for V and 1 base for J; bases not matched to a gene: 5. The CDR3 extends over 17 amino acids. The CDR3 here is CASSIDRASGGTDTQYF. The CDR3 coding sequence is TGTGCCAGTAGTATAGATCGGGCTAGCGGGGGCACAGATACGCAGTATTTT.

The chain uses TRBV2 and TRBJ1-5; no definite D call. Trimming took off 0 bases at V and 11 bases at J, with 8 bases between the two ends. From germline, CDR1 is SNHLY and CDR2 FYNNEI. The CDR3 length is 12 residues. For the CDR3, the DNA is TGTGCCAGCAGTGAAGCACTGTCGGCCCAGCATTTT. Translating gives CASSEALSAQHF.

This clonotype was seen only a few times. The rearrangement links TRBV12-3 or TRBV12-4 to TRBJ2-1; 7 bases align to TRBD2. J lost 4 bases, V lost 4 bases, and 7 bases had no gene match. This CDR3 comprises 15 residues. The CDR3 nucleotides read TGTGCCAGCAGTTCCTCCGGGACTAAATACAATGAGCAGTTCTTC. This codes for CASSSSGTKYNEQFF.

Written as DNA, the CDR3 is TGTGCCAGCAGTTTAGGGGGACACTTAACCTCCTACGAGCAGTACGTC. The encoded protein is CASSLGGHLTSYEQYV. The chain couples TRBV12-3 or TRBV12-4 to TRBJ2-7; tentatively, D is TRBD1 (6 bases). The CDR3 is made up of 16 amino acids. Trimming removed 1 base from V and 0 bases from J, with 13 bases in between.

This clonotype was picked up a small number of times. This chain links TRBV12-5 with TRBJ2-1; 8 positions agree with TRBD2. V gave up 2 bases and J gave up 4 bases; unmatched junction bases: 10. This CDR3 has 17 residues. The germline CDR1 and CDR2 sequences are LGHNT and FRNRAP. CDR3 sequence (DNA): TGTGCTAGTGGTTTGACCCGGCTGGCTAGCGGGTACAATGAGCAGTTCTTC. Protein sequence: CASGLTRLASGYNEQFF.

The chain combines TRBV20-1 with TRBJ1-2; D may be TRBD1 (6 bases). This CDR3 has 15 amino acids. V was cut by 3 bases and J by 6 bases, with 20 bases left in between. Germline V CDR1 and CDR2: DFQATT, SNEGSKA (reference sequence). Written as DNA, the CDR3 is TGCAGTGCTAGGGGCTATCAGGGGACATGGAATGGCTACACCTTC. It specifies CSARGYQGTWNGYTF.

V gene TRBV6-6 combines with J gene TRBJ1-1, with no clear D. Germline CDR1 is MNHNY and CDR2 is SVGAGI (reference sequence). CDR3 size: 14 residues. V lost 0 bases to trimming and J lost 1 base, with 6 bases between them. The CDR3, as DNA: TGTGCCAGCAGTTACTCGAGTCAGAACACTGAAGCTTTCTTT. Translating it yields CASSYSSQNTEAFF.

This clonotype showed up just a few times. The V call is TRBV7-3, the J call TRBJ1-1; a weak D match, TRBD1 (5 bases). The CDR3 sequence is 13 residues long. CDR1 and CDR2 from the germline V gene are SGHTA and FQGTGA. Trimming shortened V by 11 bases and J by 0 bases, and 13 bases separated the two germline ends. DNA for the CDR3: TGTGCCGGAGAGACAGCTTTGAACACTGAAGCTTTCTTT. It is translated as CAGETALNTEAFF.

This clonotype has ten or more counts. The chain couples TRBV20-1 to TRBJ2-1; D is uncertain. Germline values: CDR1 DFQATT, CDR2 SNEGSKA (reference sequence). V lost 6 bases to trimming and J lost 0 bases, with 9 bases between them. The CDR3 sequence is 13 residues long. CDR3 sequence: CSAHESSYNEQFF. The CDR3 DNA reads TGCAGTGCGCACGAAAGCTCCTACAATGAGCAGTTCTTC.

This chain uses TRBV29-1 with TRBJ2-3, with D perhaps assigned TRBD1 or TRBD2 (5 bases each). This CDR3 has 12 residues. In germline, CDR1 is SQVTM, CDR2 ANQGSEA. The germline V and J ends were trimmed by 7 bases and 4 bases, with 12 bases remaining between them. The CDR3 region has the DNA TGCAGCGGGGAACGGGGCCCAGATACGCAGTATTTT. Translating gives CSGERGPDTQYF.

This CDR3 is CASSKTGQMTEAFF. As DNA, the CDR3 is TGCGCCAGCAGCAAGACGGGCCAGATGACTGAAGCTTTCTTT. The V gene is TRBV5-1, the J gene TRBJ1-1; D gene uncertain. The CDR3 consists of 14 residues. CDR1 SGHRS and CDR2 YFSETQ come from the germline V gene. V lost 4 bases and J lost 5, with 15 bases in between.

This clonotype was seen ten or more times. J is TRBJ2-5 and V is TRBV10-2, with 10 bases lining up with TRBD2. V trimming: 4 bases; J trimming: 4 bases; junction bases outside the gene matches: 9. Germline CDR1 and CDR2: WSHSY and SAAADI. The CDR3 is 16 amino acids. CDR3 in DNA: TGCGCCAGCAGTGCTGAAGCGGGGGGGAAAAGAGAGACCCAGTACTTC. Translating it yields CASSAEAGGKRETQYF.

The rearrangement joins TRBV7-9 to TRBJ1-4; unclear D gene. This CDR3 contains 14 residues. The germline V and J ends were trimmed by 1 base and 7 bases, with 10 bases remaining between them. CDR1 is SEHNR, CDR2 FQNEAQ, per germline (reference sequence). CDR3 DNA: TGTGCCAGCAGCTTAGGGGGAGTTAGTGAAAAACTGTTTTTT. Its translation is CASSLGGVSEKLFF.

The chain has TRBV29-1 and TRBJ2-5, with no clear D. Germline-derived CDR1 and CDR2 are SQVTM and ANQGSEA. The CDR3 totals 11 residues. V was trimmed by 5 bases and J by 3 bases, leaving 7 bases between them. The CDR3 DNA follows: TGCAGCGTTCGCAGAGAAGAGACCCAGTACTTC. It encodes CSVRREETQYF.

Many counts were recorded for this clonotype. The V and J genes are TRBV12-3 or TRBV12-4 and TRBJ2-3; 15 bases are shared with TRBD2. Trimming removed 8 bases from V and 3 bases from J; junction bases left unmatched: 9. CDR3 length equals 17 residues. The CDR3 nucleotides are TGTGCCAGCGGTGAAGGACTAGCGGGGGGGCCAACAGATACGCAGTATTTT. This codes for CASGEGLAGGPTDTQYF.

This clonotype was counted a few times. The chain joins TRBV6-5 to TRBJ2-1, with 9 bases fitting TRBD2. In germline, CDR1 is MNHEY, CDR2 SVGAGI. This CDR3 contains 15 residues. Losses at the gene ends were 6 bases for V and 4 bases for J; bases not matched to a gene: 7. The CDR3 loop reads CASSVFAGGYNEQFF. The DNA of the CDR3 is TGTGCCAGCAGCGTCTTCGCGGGGGGGTACAATGAGCAGTTCTTC.

This clonotype was picked up a small number of times. J is TRBJ2-3 and V is TRBV4-1; D remains unclear. The CDR3 runs to 13 residues. Germline loops: CDR1 MGHRA, CDR2 YSYEKL. Trimming took 0 bases from V and 12 from J, leaving 13 bases between them. In DNA form, the CDR3 reads TGCGCCAGCAGCCAAGATCGTCTTACTGCACAGTATTTT. Translated, it gives CASSQDRLTAQYF.

This clonotype appeared a few times. The rearrangement uses TRBV5-6 and TRBJ1-1, with 7 positions matching TRBD1. The length of the CDR3 is 14 residues. With V trimmed by 4 bases and J by 1 base, 4 bases remained unmatched. The germline gives CDR1 SGHDT, CDR2 YYEEEE. The CDR3 is CASSTGTENTEAFF. The CDR3 coding sequence is TGTGCCAGCAGCACCGGGACAGAGAACACTGAAGCTTTCTTT.

This clonotype was found a few times. The chain combines TRBV7-9 with TRBJ1-2, with D unresolved. Germline V gives CDR1 SEHNR, CDR2 FQNEAQ (reference sequence). Trimming left V 1 base short and J 6 bases short, with 6 bases between. The CDR3 is made up of 12 amino acids. In DNA form, the CDR3 reads TGTGCCAGCAGCTTAGAGGCGGATGGCTACACCTTC. Its protein is CASSLEADGYTF.

This clonotype was seen a few times. The chain recombines TRBV12-3 or TRBV12-4 with TRBJ1-1; D is undetermined. Trimming cost V 5 bases and J 7 bases, with 11 bases left between them. The CDR3 loop spans 12 amino acids. CDR3 residues: CASSADGREAFF. For the CDR3, the DNA is TGTGCCAGCAGTGCCGACGGGCGTGAAGCTTTCTTT.

The chain has TRBV6-6 and TRBJ2-1, with no clear D. This CDR3 region has 13 residues. In germline, CDR1 is MNHNY, CDR2 SVGAGI (reference sequence). The V and J ends lost 0 bases and 8 bases respectively, with 8 bases between them. The CDR3 coding sequence is TGTGCCAGCAGTTACTCGACTTCCCATGAGCAGTTCTTC. This encodes CASSYSTSHEQFF.

The V and J genes are TRBV30 and TRBJ1-1; D might be TRBD1 (6 bases). Germline CDR1 is GTSNPN and CDR2 is SVGIG (reference sequence). The CDR3 is made up of 13 amino acids. Trimming removed 5 bases from V and 5 bases from J, with 15 bases in between. CDR3 sequence reads: CAWASGANTEAFF. CDR3 nucleotide sequence: TGTGCCTGGGCCTCAGGGGCGAATACTGAAGCTTTCTTT.

This clonotype was counted a few times. V and J are TRBV12-3 or TRBV12-4 and TRBJ2-2; D is unclear. Trimming took 6 bases from V and 7 from J, leaving 12 bases between them. CDR3 size: 13 residues. The chain's CDR3 is CASSLVRIGELFF. The CDR3 nucleotides are TGTGCCAGCAGCCTAGTTCGAATCGGGGAGCTGTTTTTT.